The source of this T cell receptor beta chain is a study of radiation and T cells in renal cell carcinoma. Study overall: Nephrectomy followed 15 Gy stereotactic body radiation by 4 weeks. Overall study findings and caveats: Baseline intratumoral clonotype presence is unknown without pretreatment biopsies. From baseline, blood top tumor clonotypes peaked at 2 weeks post-radiation.

With respect to this clone: Its matching antigen is unknown.

The sample's time point: blood 2 weeks post-SBRT. Indicated treatment: 15 Gy SBRT to primary tumor, nephrectomy 4 weeks later. Serial blood draws occurred at baseline and 2 and 4 weeks post-SBRT. V was pared by 2 bases and J by 4 bases, with 18 bases between. From germline, CDR1 is SGHDT and CDR2 YYEEEE. This CDR3 is built from 16 residues. The assay was immunoSEQ multiplex PCR, and TCRdb's table has in-frame clones only and misses some. The sample lists roughly 78,000 clones; 82% were seen once. Sequences were derived from blood, sampled from a patient whose treatment included radiotherapy and nephrectomy. The chain joins TRBV5-6 to TRBJ2-5, with D perhaps matching TRBD1 (6 bases). The source is a man aged 60-69 years with renal cell carcinoma. CDR3 sequence: CASSFPRAGASETQYF. Here the CDR3 DNA reads TGTGCCAGCAGCTTTCCCCGGGCAGGGGCGTCAGAGACCCAGTACTTC.